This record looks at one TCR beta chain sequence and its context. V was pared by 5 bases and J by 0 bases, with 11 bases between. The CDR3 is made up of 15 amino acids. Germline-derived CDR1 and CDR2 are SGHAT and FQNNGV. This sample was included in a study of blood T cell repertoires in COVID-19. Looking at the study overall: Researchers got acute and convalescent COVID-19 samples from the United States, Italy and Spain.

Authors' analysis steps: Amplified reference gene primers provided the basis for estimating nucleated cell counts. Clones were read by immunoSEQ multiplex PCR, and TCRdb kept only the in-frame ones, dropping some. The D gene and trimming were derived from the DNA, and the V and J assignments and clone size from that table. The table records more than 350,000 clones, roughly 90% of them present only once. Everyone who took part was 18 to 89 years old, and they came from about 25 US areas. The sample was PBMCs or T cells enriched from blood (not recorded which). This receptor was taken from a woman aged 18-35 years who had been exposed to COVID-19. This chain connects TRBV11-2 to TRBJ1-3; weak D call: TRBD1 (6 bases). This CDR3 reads CASSEQGFSGNTIYF. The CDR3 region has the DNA TGTGCCAGCAGCGAACAGGGCTTCTCTGGAAACACCATATATTTT.